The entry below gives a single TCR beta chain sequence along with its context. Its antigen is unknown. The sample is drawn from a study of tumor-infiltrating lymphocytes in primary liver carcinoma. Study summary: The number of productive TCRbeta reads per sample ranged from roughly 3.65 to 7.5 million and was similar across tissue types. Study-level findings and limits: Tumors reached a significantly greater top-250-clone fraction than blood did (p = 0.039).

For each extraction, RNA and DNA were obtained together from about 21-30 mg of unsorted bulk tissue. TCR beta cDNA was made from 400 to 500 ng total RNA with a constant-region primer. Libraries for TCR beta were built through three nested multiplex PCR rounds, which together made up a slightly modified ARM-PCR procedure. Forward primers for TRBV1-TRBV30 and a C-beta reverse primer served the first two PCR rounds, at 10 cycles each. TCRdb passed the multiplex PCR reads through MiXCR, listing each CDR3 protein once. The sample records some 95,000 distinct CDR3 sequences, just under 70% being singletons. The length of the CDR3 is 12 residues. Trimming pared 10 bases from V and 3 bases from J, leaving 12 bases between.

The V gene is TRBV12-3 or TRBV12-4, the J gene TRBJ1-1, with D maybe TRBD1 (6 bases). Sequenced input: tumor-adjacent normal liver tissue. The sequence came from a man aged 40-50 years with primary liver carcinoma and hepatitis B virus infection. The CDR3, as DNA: TGTGCCACCACAGGGTTGGACACTGAAGCTTTCTTT. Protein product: CATTGLDTEAFF.